Listed here are 5 T cell receptor beta chains from one sample, sequenced in a study of shared clonotypes between healthy human individuals. Clones were sequenced by immunoSEQ multiplex PCR, and TCRdb holds only the in-frame ones, with some missing. The sample lists approximately 500,000 clones, approximately 85% occurring once. The sample was PBMCs. Every receptor here comes from a woman between 40 and 55 years old in good health. Some clones in this sample may be carry-over from other donors' samples.

The chain has TRBV6-1 and TRBJ1-2, with D hard to call. The CDR3 runs 14 residues. The germline CDR1 and CDR2 sequences are MNHNS and SASEGT. V lost 7 bases and J 8 bases, leaving 20 bases between the germline ends. DNA for the CDR3: TGTGCCAGCACCCATTTCCGCGGATCGCGAGGCTACACCTTC. This gives the protein CASTHFRGSRGYTF.

About this clone itself: Other DNA sequences in the same sample also yield this CDR3. J is TRBJ2-7 and V is TRBV20-1, with a possible D match to TRBD2 (6 bases). Trimming pared 3 bases from V and 3 bases from J, leaving 6 bases between. Germline CDR1 DFQATT, CDR2 SNEGSKA (reference sequence). The length of the CDR3 is 11 residues. For the CDR3, the DNA is TGCAGTGCTAGGGACTACTACGAGCAGTACTTC. As protein: CSARDYYEQYF.

The chain carries TRBV18 and TRBJ2-3; no clear D gene. Deletions cut 6 bases from V and 2 bases from J, with 9 bases between. CDR3 length equals 13 residues. Per germline, CDR1 KGHSH and CDR2 LQKENI. The CDR3 protein is CASSSDYTDTQYF. The CDR3 bases are TGTGCCAGCTCCTCAGATTACACAGATACGCAGTATTTT.

The chain combines TRBV2 with TRBJ2-1; D not resolved. The CDR3 length is 12 residues. V was clipped by 8 bases and J by 5 bases, with 10 bases between them. Germline V gene data show CDR1 as SNHLY and CDR2 as FYNNEI. The DNA of the CDR3 is TGTGCCAGCGATCAGAAGAACAATGAGCAGTTCTTC. This translates into CASDQKNNEQFF.

The chain is built from TRBV28 and TRBJ2-1, with no clear D. In germline, CDR1 is MDHEN, CDR2 SYDVKM. The V and J ends lost 7 bases and 6 bases respectively, with 10 bases between them. CDR3 length: 12 amino acids. CDR3 nucleotides: TGTGCCAGCACCAAGACCAGCAATGAGCAGTTCTTC. Translated: CASTKTSNEQFF.